A single sample is the source of the 20 T cell receptor beta chains below, sequenced in a study of PD-1 blockade in classical Hodgkin lymphoma. Time point meaning: newly diagnosed, previously untreated cHL patient sample. PBMCs were thawed, and CD8+ T cells were then isolated from them by magnetic negative selection. Libraries were prepared by immunoSEQ multiplex PCR; TCRdb keeps only in-frame clonotypes and omits some of them. The sample has just over 14,000 clones, roughly nine tenths seen once. Sequenced sample: CD8+ T cells from blood. All receptors come from a human donor with classical Hodgkin lymphoma.

This chain connects TRBV10-3 to TRBJ2-3, with 7 nucleotides matching TRBD2. The CDR3 sequence is 15 residues long. CDR1 and CDR2 (germline): ENHRY, SYGVKD. Unmatched junction bases numbered 9, after V lost 5 bases and J lost 4 bases. This chain's CDR3 is CAISPQTSEADTQYF. CDR3 coding DNA: TGTGCCATCAGTCCCCAAACTAGCGAAGCAGATACGCAGTATTTT.

V and J are TRBV7-9 and TRBJ2-3; 10 bases fit TRBD1. The CDR3 has 16 residues. The germline gives CDR1 SEHNR, CDR2 FQNEAQ (reference sequence). Trimming cost V 4 bases and J 6 bases; bases outside gene matches: 10. CDR3 loop: CASSWPGQGTTDTQYF. The CDR3 DNA reads TGTGCCAGCAGCTGGCCGGGACAGGGGACTACGGATACGCAGTATTTT.

This clone occurred once. V usage is TRBV11-2 and J usage is TRBJ1-2; D not certain. V was clipped by 10 bases and J by 1 base, with 13 bases between them. Looked up from germline, CDR1 is SGHAT and CDR2 is FQNNGV. This CDR3 is 13 amino acids long. CDR3 nucleotide sequence: TGTGCCACCAGGTGGCAGGATAACTATGGCTACACCTTC. The encoded protein is CATRWQDNYGYTF.

V usage is TRBV6-5 and J usage is TRBJ2-5, with D tentatively TRBD1 or TRBD2 (5 bases each). Germline assignment: CDR1 MNHEY and CDR2 SVGAGI. V was clipped by 2 bases and J by 2 bases, with 15 bases between them. This CDR3 has 16 amino acids. The CDR3 region is CASSYGFEGPQETQYF. The CDR3 DNA reads TGTGCCAGCAGTTACGGTTTCGAGGGGCCGCAAGAGACCCAGTACTTC.

CDR3 bases: TGTGCCAGCGGGACTAGCGGGAGTTACAATGAGCAGTTCTTC. Translated, it gives CASGTSGSYNEQFF. This chain connects TRBV2 to TRBJ2-1, with TRBD2 identical over 14 bases. Germline CDR1 and CDR2: SNHLY and FYNNEI. The CDR3 length is 14 residues. With V trimmed by 8 bases and J by 4 bases, 1 base remained unmatched. The full variable domain, its missing parts supplied by reference TRBV2 and TRBJ2-1, is EPEVTQTPSHQVTQMGQEVILRCVPISNHLYFYWYRQILGQKVEFLVSFYNNEISEKSEIFDDQFSVERPDGSNFTLKIRSTKLEDSAMYFCASGTSGSYNEQFFGPGTRLTVL.

The CDR3 spells CASSSTGTNTEAFF. DNA of the CDR3: TGTGCCAGCAGCTCGACGGGGACGAACACTGAAGCTTTCTTT. J is TRBJ1-1 and V is TRBV7-8; tentatively, D is TRBD1 (5 bases). V lost 4 bases to trimming and J lost 1 base, with 10 bases between them. Germline CDR1 is SGHVS and CDR2 is FQNEAQ. The CDR3 extends over 14 amino acids.

V is TRBV6-1 and J is TRBJ1-2; perhaps TRBD1 as D (6 bases). CDR1 is MNHNS and CDR2 is SASEGT in the germline V gene. Trimming left V 6 bases short and J 3 bases short, with 17 bases between. The CDR3 is 15 residues long. Here the CDR3 reads CASSKGEGWYYGYTF. Here the CDR3 DNA reads TGTGCCAGCAGCAAGGGGGAGGGTTGGTACTATGGCTACACCTTC.

This clone occurred once. V gene TRBV11-3 combines with J gene TRBJ2-3; 12 positions agree with TRBD2. With V trimmed by 5 bases and J by 4 bases, 1 base remained unmatched. The CDR3 contains 14 residues. Germline V gene sequence: CDR1 SGHNT, CDR2 YENEEA. CDR3 bases: TGTGCCAGCAGCCGACTAGCGGGAGCAGATACGCAGTATTTT. Encoded protein: CASSRLAGADTQYF.

This clone came up once. The rearrangement joins TRBV30 to TRBJ2-2; unclear D gene. Germline V lookup: CDR1 GTSNPN, CDR2 SVGIG (reference sequence). With 5 bases removed from V and 6 bases from J, the gap between germline ends came to 10 bases. This CDR3 has 12 amino acids. The CDR3, as DNA: TGTGCCTGGCTCGGCGGCCCCGGGGAGCTGTTTTTT. Protein product: CAWLGGPGELFF.

The genes are TRBV29-1 and TRBJ2-5; the D gene is possibly TRBD1 (6 bases). The CDR3 extends over 15 amino acids. The V gene's germline CDR1 is SQVTM and CDR2 ANQGSEA. The V end was cut by 6 bases, the J end by 1 base, with 18 bases between. CDR3 protein: CSVRPSTDSQETQYF. CDR3 sequence (DNA): TGCAGCGTCAGACCGAGCACGGACAGCCAAGAGACCCAGTACTTC.

The rearrangement uses TRBV30 and TRBJ1-5; maybe TRBD1 (6 bases). The V end was cut by 1 base, the J end by 0 bases, with 10 bases between. Germline V CDR1 and CDR2: GTSNPN, SVGIG (reference sequence). The CDR3 runs to 15 residues. The CDR3 DNA reads as TGTGCCTGGAGTGGGGACAACGCTAGCAATCAGCCCCAGCATTTT. Encoded protein: CAWSGDNASNQPQHF.

This chain connects TRBV29-1 to TRBJ2-7; 12 nucleotides agree with TRBD2. CDR3 length: 16 amino acids. CDR1 is SQVTM and CDR2 is ANQGSEA in the germline V gene. Trimming removed 7 bases from V and 4 bases from J; junction bases left unmatched: 14. CDR3 sequence: CSATPDTGTSGYEQYF. DNA of the CDR3: TGCAGCGCGACCCCCGACACCGGGACTAGCGGGTACGAGCAGTACTTC.

V is TRBV7-8 and J is TRBJ2-1; D call uncertain. Germline assignment: CDR1 SGHVS and CDR2 FQNEAQ. This CDR3 has 15 residues. V was trimmed by 1 base and J by 8 bases, leaving 15 bases between them. CDR3 sequence: CASSLDTGVLDEQFF. CDR3 nucleotide sequence: TGTGCCAGCAGCTTAGACACTGGGGTACTGGATGAGCAGTTCTTC. The variable domain in full, completed from reference TRBV7-8 and TRBJ2-1, reads GAGVSQSPRYKVAKRGQDVALRCDPISGHVSLFWYQQALGQGPEFLTYFQNEAQLDKSGLPSDRFFAERPEGSVSTLKIQRTQQEDSAVYLCASSLDTGVLDEQFFGPGTRLTVL.

V usage is TRBV6-6 and J usage is TRBJ2-5; D is perhaps TRBD2 (7 bases). The V end was cut by 7 bases, the J end by 4 bases, with 13 bases between. Germline V gives CDR1 MNHNY, CDR2 SVGAGI (reference sequence). The CDR3 has 13 amino acids. CDR3 sequence (DNA): TGTGCCAGCAATTTGGGGGGGCTAGAGACCCAGTACTTC. It codes for CASNLGGLETQYF.

The rearrangement joins TRBV27 to TRBJ2-7; D not certain. V lost 4 bases and J lost 6, with 10 bases in between. Germline V lookup: CDR1 MNHEY, CDR2 SMNVEV (reference sequence). This CDR3 spans 12 amino acids. The CDR3 DNA reads TGTGCCAGCAGTTCTCCATGGCGCGAGCAGTACTTC. Its protein is CASSSPWREQYF.

The J gene is TRBJ2-2, the V gene TRBV5-6; D remains unclear. Germline V gene lookup returns CDR1 SGHDT and CDR2 YYEEEE. With 1 base removed from V and 5 bases from J, the gap between germline ends came to 6 bases. The CDR3 consists of 13 residues. The chain's CDR3 is CASSLYRTGELFF. CDR3 bases: TGTGCCAGCAGCTTGTATAGAACCGGGGAGCTGTTTTTT.

The rearrangement uses TRBV15 and TRBJ2-1; 10 bases map to TRBD2. The CDR3 covers 20 residues. Trimming cost V 5 bases and J 0 bases; bases outside gene matches: 16. Germline CDR1 LNHNV, CDR2 YYDKDF (reference sequence). In nucleotides, the CDR3 is TGTGCCACCAGCCCGGGCGAGGGGGCGGCTAGCGGGAGCTCCTACAATGAGCAGTTCTTC. Translation gives CATSPGEGAASGSSYNEQFF.

This clone has only a few counts. The chain links TRBV4-1 to TRBJ1-1; D perhaps matches TRBD1 (6 bases). The CDR3 consists of 15 residues. The germline gives CDR1 MGHRA, CDR2 YSYEKL. V was pared by 4 bases and J by 6 bases, with 18 bases between. Here the CDR3 DNA reads TGCGCCAGCAGCCTCACCTGGGGGGCGCAGGCTGAAGCTTTCTTT. It specifies CASSLTWGAQAEAFF.

The chain combines TRBV28 with TRBJ2-7; D possibly uses TRBD1 or TRBD2 (6 bases each). The CDR3 sequence is 14 residues long. Germline CDR1 is MDHEN and CDR2 is SYDVKM. Trimming left V 10 bases short and J 0 bases short, with 16 bases between. Here the CDR3 DNA reads TGTGCCACCTCAGGGGCGGGAAGCTCCTACGAGCAGTACTTC. Residues: CATSGAGSSYEQYF.

This clone has only a few counts. The genes are TRBV7-3 and TRBJ2-7; 9 bases map to TRBD2. CDR1 is SGHTA and CDR2 is FQGTGA in the germline V gene. The CDR3 contains 15 residues. The J segment lost 1 base and the V segment lost 1 base, leaving 2 bases of the junction unmatched. As DNA, the CDR3 is TGTGCCAGCAGCTTAATTGCGGGAGGGTCCTACGAGCAGTACTTC. Amino acids: CASSLIAGGSYEQYF.